The rows below give T cell receptor beta chains drawn from one sample of a study of blood T cells in healthy people across ages. TCRdb called the 5' RACE reads again in MiXCR, with one record for every CDR3 protein. The sample carries around 1.5 million distinct CDR3 sequences, 40% to 50% recorded once. The sequenced material came from blood. These receptors were obtained from a woman between 18 and 30 years old in good health. CDR3s include the opening cysteine and the closing phenylalanine or tryptophan. The D gene is left open where the match is weak. Rows give clone size only sometimes, using once, few, many, or a class for an expanded clone.

CDR3 DNA: TGCAGCGCAAGCAAAGGACTCAATGAGCAGTTCTTC; CDR3 protein: CSASKGLNEQFF; J gene: TRBJ2-1; V gene: TRBV20-1; clone size: .; D gene: .
CDR3 DNA: TGTGCCAGCGCAAGACAGGGGGTAGAGCTGTTTTTT; CDR3 protein: CASARQGVELFF; J gene: TRBJ2-2; V gene: TRBV19; clone size: .; D gene: TRBD1
CDR3 DNA: TGTGCTAGTGGTTTGGATGACAGGGACTTTGGCTACACCTTC; CDR3 protein: CASGLDDRDFGYTF; J gene: TRBJ1-2; V gene: TRBV12-5; clone size: few; D gene: TRBD1
CDR3 DNA: TGTGCCAGCAGTATGGACAGGGGTTGGACTGAAGCTTTCTTT; CDR3 protein: CASSMDRGWTEAFF; J gene: TRBJ1-1; V gene: TRBV28; clone size: .; D gene: TRBD1
CDR3 DNA: TGCGCCAGCAGCCAAGGGGTCGGAGTGACGGGCTCTGGGGCCAACGTCCTGACTTTC; CDR3 protein: CASSQGVGVTGSGANVLTF; J gene: TRBJ2-6; V gene: TRBV4-3; clone size: few; D gene: .
CDR3 DNA: TGTGCCAGCACCAACGGACGGGCCCCTGAGACCCAGTACTTC; CDR3 protein: CASTNGRAPETQYF; J gene: TRBJ2-5; V gene: TRBV7-3; clone size: few; D gene: .
CDR3 DNA: TGTGCCACCCTGTGGGGGAATGGCTACACCTTC; CDR3 protein: CATLWGNGYTF; J gene: TRBJ1-2; V gene: TRBV6-1; clone size: .; D gene: .
CDR3 DNA: TGTGCCAGCAGTGTCTTTAGGGCCTCCTACGAGCAGTACTTC; CDR3 protein: CASSVFRASYEQYF; J gene: TRBJ2-7; V gene: TRBV12-3/TRBV12-4; clone size: .; D gene: .
CDR3 DNA: TGTGCCAGCAGCCCCCGAACTGGGCAGCCCCAGCATTTT; CDR3 protein: CASSPRTGQPQHF; J gene: TRBJ1-5; V gene: TRBV12-3/TRBV12-4; clone size: .; D gene: .
CDR3 DNA: TGTGCCAGCAGCCCATCGGGCAGGGTGGGCGATGAGCAGTTCTTC; CDR3 protein: CASSPSGRVGDEQFF; J gene: TRBJ2-1; V gene: TRBV7-3; clone size: .; D gene: .
CDR3 DNA: TGTGCCAGCAGCTTGAGTCAGGGGCCTAACTATGGCTACACCTTC; CDR3 protein: CASSLSQGPNYGYTF; J gene: TRBJ1-2; V gene: TRBV5-5; clone size: .; D gene: .
CDR3 DNA: TGTGCTAGCAGGTTGGCGGGAGGGATGACCTACGAGCAGTACTTC; CDR3 protein: CASRLAGGMTYEQYF; J gene: TRBJ2-7; V gene: TRBV11-2; clone size: .; D gene: TRBD2
CDR3 DNA: TGTGCCAGCAGCCCTGACTTCTCCTACGAGCAGTACTTC; CDR3 protein: CASSPDFSYEQYF; J gene: TRBJ2-7; V gene: TRBV5-6; clone size: .; D gene: .
CDR3 DNA: TGTGCCAGCAAAAGGACTAGTTCAGACGAGCAGTACTTC; CDR3 protein: CASKRTSSDEQYF; J gene: TRBJ2-7; V gene: TRBV28; clone size: .; D gene: TRBD2
CDR3 DNA: TGCGCCAGCAGCCAAGAGGAGGAGCAGGGGGTCACAGATACGCAGTATTTT; CDR3 protein: CASSQEEEQGVTDTQYF; J gene: TRBJ2-3; V gene: TRBV4-1; clone size: .; D gene: TRBD1
CDR3 DNA: TGCGCCAGCACCGAAAGGGACAGACTCCAAGAGACCCAGTACTTC; CDR3 protein: CASTERDRLQETQYF; J gene: TRBJ2-5; V gene: TRBV4-1; clone size: .; D gene: TRBD1
CDR3 DNA: TGTGCCAGCAGCTTATCCGGTCGGGACGGCTACACCTTC; CDR3 protein: CASSLSGRDGYTF; J gene: TRBJ1-2; V gene: TRBV7-9; clone size: once; D gene: .
CDR3 DNA: TGTGCCAGCAGCTTAGTCCCGGGAAACCTCTACGAGCAGTACTTC; CDR3 protein: CASSLVPGNLYEQYF; J gene: TRBJ2-7; V gene: TRBV11-2; clone size: .; D gene: .
CDR3 DNA: TGCAGTGCTAATCGGGACAGGGTAGGAACTAATGAAAAACTGTTTTTT; CDR3 protein: CSANRDRVGTNEKLFF; J gene: TRBJ1-4; V gene: TRBV20-1; clone size: .; D gene: TRBD1
CDR3 DNA: TGTGCCAGCAGTGAAATCTCGTCAGGTGGCTACACCTTC; CDR3 protein: CASSEISSGGYTF; J gene: TRBJ1-2; V gene: TRBV6-1; clone size: .; D gene: .
CDR3 DNA: TGTGCCAGCGCCACTCTTGGGCTTACCAATGAGCAGTTCTTC; CDR3 protein: CASATLGLTNEQFF; J gene: TRBJ2-1; V gene: TRBV6-5; clone size: few; D gene: .
CDR3 DNA: TGCGCCAGCAGCCAAGGGTGGGGGAGCGAGGGGAGATATGGCTACACCTTC; CDR3 protein: CASSQGWGSEGRYGYTF; J gene: TRBJ1-2; V gene: TRBV4-1; clone size: few; D gene: .
CDR3 DNA: TGCAGTGCCGAGGGGGACGGTTTCTATGGCTACACCTTC; CDR3 protein: CSAEGDGFYGYTF; J gene: TRBJ1-2; V gene: TRBV20-1; clone size: .; D gene: .
CDR3 DNA: TGCGCCAGCAGCCAAGGCGCTGAAAAACTGTTTTTT; CDR3 protein: CASSQGAEKLFF; J gene: TRBJ1-4; V gene: TRBV4-1; clone size: few; D gene: .
CDR3 DNA: TGCAGCGTTGAAACTAACCCATGGGAGACCCAGTACTTC; CDR3 protein: CSVETNPWETQYF; J gene: TRBJ2-5; V gene: TRBV29-1; clone size: many; D gene: .
CDR3 DNA: TGTGCCAGCAGCTTAGTGGGGACGAGAGGACGGACAGATACGCAGTATTTT; CDR3 protein: CASSLVGTRGRTDTQYF; J gene: TRBJ2-3; V gene: TRBV7-2; clone size: .; D gene: .
CDR3 DNA: TGTGCCTGGAGTGAGGGACAGAACAATGAGCAGTTCTTC; CDR3 protein: CAWSEGQNNEQFF; J gene: TRBJ2-1; V gene: TRBV30; clone size: .; D gene: TRBD1
CDR3 DNA: TGCGCCAGCAGCGCCAGCGGGAGGAACAATGAGCAGTTCTTC; CDR3 protein: CASSASGRNNEQFF; J gene: TRBJ2-1; V gene: TRBV5-1; clone size: .; D gene: TRBD2
CDR3 DNA: TGTGCCAGCAGTACCGTGGGTGAGACCCAGTACTTC; CDR3 protein: CASSTVGETQYF; J gene: TRBJ2-5; V gene: TRBV28; clone size: .; D gene: .
CDR3 DNA: TGTGCCAGCGCAGGGACAGTCCACTACTCTGGGGCCAACGTCCTGACTTTC; CDR3 protein: CASAGTVHYSGANVLTF; J gene: TRBJ2-6; V gene: TRBV11-1; clone size: .; D gene: TRBD1
CDR3 DNA: TGCAGTGCTAGGAGGGGACAGGGGACCACAGATACGCAGTATTTT; CDR3 protein: CSARRGQGTTDTQYF; J gene: TRBJ2-3; V gene: TRBV20-1; clone size: few; D gene: TRBD1
CDR3 DNA: TGCGCCAGCAGCTTGATGGTAGTCGCGAACACCGGGGAGCTGTTTTTT; CDR3 protein: CASSLMVVANTGELFF; J gene: TRBJ2-2; V gene: TRBV5-1; clone size: .; D gene: .
CDR3 DNA: TGTGCCAGCAGCTTAGCGCTGGGACGGGGGGAAAAACTGTTTTTT; CDR3 protein: CASSLALGRGEKLFF; J gene: TRBJ1-4; V gene: TRBV7-9; clone size: .; D gene: .
CDR3 DNA: TGTGCCGGGAACGGGGGGGGGCCACATCGTGGCTACACCTTC; CDR3 protein: CAGNGGGPHRGYTF; J gene: TRBJ1-2; V gene: TRBV13; clone size: .; D gene: .
CDR3 DNA: TGTGCCTGGAGTGTAGGCGGATTGTCAGGAAACAAAATCTATGGCTACACCTTC; CDR3 protein: CAWSVGGLSGNKIYGYTF; J gene: TRBJ1-2; V gene: TRBV30; clone size: .; D gene: .
CDR3 DNA: TGTGCTAGCAGCTTAAAGCTAAACTCCTACAATGAGCAGTTCTTC; CDR3 protein: CASSLKLNSYNEQFF; J gene: TRBJ2-1; V gene: TRBV7-7; clone size: .; D gene: .
CDR3 DNA: TGTGCCAGCAGCCCGGTAGGCGGGAGAGCGGGCGGGGAGCTGTTTTTT; CDR3 protein: CASSPVGGRAGGELFF; J gene: TRBJ2-2; V gene: TRBV2; clone size: .; D gene: TRBD2
CDR3 DNA: TGTGCCATCAAGGGGGGTGGGAACACTGAAGCTTTCTTT; CDR3 protein: CAIKGGGNTEAFF; J gene: TRBJ1-1; V gene: TRBV10-3; clone size: few; D gene: .
CDR3 DNA: TGTGCCAGCAGGGCAGGGTTTACCTTCTACGAGCAGTACTTC; CDR3 protein: CASRAGFTFYEQYF; J gene: TRBJ2-7; V gene: TRBV12-3/TRBV12-4; clone size: .; D gene: .
CDR3 DNA: TGTGCCAGCAGTTTAGTCCGTCTAGCTGACATCATGAACACTGAAGCTTTCTTT; CDR3 protein: CASSLVRLADIMNTEAFF; J gene: TRBJ1-1; V gene: TRBV12-3/TRBV12-4; clone size: few; D gene: .
CDR3 DNA: TGCAGTGCCGAACCGTTCAATGAGCAGTTCTTC; CDR3 protein: CSAEPFNEQFF; J gene: TRBJ2-1; V gene: TRBV20-1; clone size: many; D gene: .
CDR3 DNA: TGTGCCAGCAGTTACCAGGTGGGAACGGCACCCCTCCACTTT; CDR3 protein: CASSYQVGTAPLHF; J gene: TRBJ1-6; V gene: TRBV6-5; clone size: .; D gene: .
CDR3 DNA: TGTGCCAGCAGCCAATCGGGGCGCTACAATGAGCAGTTCTTC; CDR3 protein: CASSQSGRYNEQFF; J gene: TRBJ2-1; V gene: TRBV3-1; clone size: few; D gene: .
CDR3 DNA: TGTGCCAGCGCTCTCGCAGCAGAAGCTTTCTTT; CDR3 protein: CASALAAEAFF; J gene: TRBJ1-1; V gene: TRBV28; clone size: .; D gene: .
CDR3 DNA: TGTGCCAGCAGTTCTGCCGGGACGCCATCCTACGAGCAGTACTTC; CDR3 protein: CASSSAGTPSYEQYF; J gene: TRBJ2-7; V gene: TRBV28; clone size: .; D gene: .
CDR3 DNA: TGCAGTGCTAGAGATCTCTATGGCGGGACAGGATTCTATGGCTACACCTTC; CDR3 protein: CSARDLYGGTGFYGYTF; J gene: TRBJ1-2; V gene: TRBV20-1; clone size: few; D gene: TRBD1
CDR3 DNA: TGTGCCAGCAGCGTAATGGGGGGGGCAGATACGCAGTATTTT; CDR3 protein: CASSVMGGADTQYF; J gene: TRBJ2-3; V gene: TRBV7-3; clone size: .; D gene: TRBD2
CDR3 DNA: TGCGCCAGCATGGGACAGAATAATCAGCCCCAGCATTTT; CDR3 protein: CASMGQNNQPQHF; J gene: TRBJ1-5; V gene: TRBV10-2; clone size: few; D gene: TRBD1
CDR3 DNA: TGCGCCAGCAGCTTAAAGGGACTAGCGGGGGTATATGAGCAGTTCTTC; CDR3 protein: CASSLKGLAGVYEQFF; J gene: TRBJ2-1; V gene: TRBV5-1; clone size: .; D gene: TRBD2
CDR3 DNA: TGTGCCAGCAGCTTAGTGTTGGGATCCTCCTACAATGAGCAGTTCTTC; CDR3 protein: CASSLVLGSSYNEQFF; J gene: TRBJ2-1; V gene: TRBV7-9; clone size: .; D gene: .
CDR3 DNA: TGTGCCAGCAGCCAAGGGTCAGGGACTACTAATCCTAAATACAATGAGCAGTTCTTC; CDR3 protein: CASSQGSGTTNPKYNEQFF; J gene: TRBJ2-1; V gene: TRBV14; clone size: few; D gene: TRBD2